Listed below are T cell receptor beta chains from one sample, sequenced in a study of cytomegalovirus exposure and HLA in healthy donors. The data were produced by immunoSEQ multiplex PCR, yet TCRdb's version contains in-frame clones alone and is incomplete. The repertoire consists of 55,000 to 85,000 clones, with around 64% occurring once and the leading ten covering 3% to 3.5%. The specimen was PBMCs. These receptor sequences come from a woman in her forties or fifties in good health and CMV-seronegative. CDR3s include the opening cysteine and the closing phenylalanine or tryptophan. D genes are given only for firm matches. Not all rows give a size; the values are once, few, many and, for expanded clones, a class.

d_gene: TRBD2
j_gene: TRBJ2-5
abundance: once
v_gene: TRBV7-8
CDR3aa: CASSFVVAGETQYF
CDR3nt: TGTGCCAGCAGCTTCGTGGTAGCGGGAGAGACCCAGTACTTC

d_gene: -
j_gene: TRBJ2-1
abundance: -
v_gene: TRBV29-1
CDR3aa: CSPQGRPKSQKYNEQFF
CDR3nt: TGCAGCCCCCAGGGGCGGCCGAAAAGCCAAAAATACAATGAGCAGTTCTTC

d_gene: -
j_gene: TRBJ2-7
abundance: -
v_gene: TRBV30
CDR3aa: CAWSVGSNRGAYF
CDR3nt: TGTGCCTGGAGTGTAGGATCGAATCGGGGGGCGTACTTC

d_gene: TRBD1
j_gene: TRBJ2-2
abundance: -
v_gene: TRBV7-8
CDR3aa: CASSPPRTGDMGLFF
CDR3nt: TGTGCCAGCAGCCCCCCGCGGACAGGCGATATGGGGCTGTTTTTT

d_gene: TRBD2
j_gene: TRBJ2-1
abundance: -
v_gene: TRBV18
CDR3aa: CASSPLRGSGSFEQFF
CDR3nt: TGTGCCAGCTCACCCCTTCGGGGTAGCGGGAGCTTTGAGCAGTTCTTC

d_gene: -
j_gene: TRBJ1-5
abundance: -
v_gene: TRBV15
CDR3aa: CATSRAGRGDQPQHF
CDR3nt: TGTGCCACCAGCAGAGCGGGGAGGGGAGATCAGCCCCAGCATTTT

d_gene: TRBD1
j_gene: TRBJ2-7
abundance: medium-sized
v_gene: TRBV18
CDR3aa: CASSPLAQGDEQYF
CDR3nt: TGTGCCAGCTCACCACTGGCTCAGGGGGACGAGCAGTACTTC

d_gene: -
j_gene: TRBJ1-5
abundance: few
v_gene: TRBV28
CDR3aa: CASLPADNSNQPQHF
CDR3nt: TGTGCCAGTCTACCGGCGGATAATAGCAATCAGCCCCAGCATTTT

d_gene: TRBD1
j_gene: TRBJ1-1
abundance: -
v_gene: TRBV6-5
CDR3aa: CASSRQGSEAFF
CDR3nt: TGTGCCAGCAGTAGACAGGGATCTGAAGCTTTCTTT

d_gene: TRBD2
j_gene: TRBJ2-1
abundance: -
v_gene: TRBV9
CDR3aa: CASSPREGSYNEQFF
CDR3nt: TGTGCCAGCAGCCCGCGGGAGGGCTCCTACAATGAGCAGTTCTTC

d_gene: -
j_gene: TRBJ1-5
abundance: -
v_gene: TRBV6-5
CDR3aa: CASSYSSLQPQHF
CDR3nt: TGTGCCAGCAGTTACTCGAGTCTTCAGCCCCAGCATTTT

d_gene: -
j_gene: TRBJ2-3
abundance: -
v_gene: TRBV13
CDR3aa: CASSLGFGDTQYF
CDR3nt: TGTGCCAGCAGCTTAGGATTCGGGGATACGCAGTATTTT

d_gene: TRBD1
j_gene: TRBJ2-2
abundance: -
v_gene: TRBV19
CDR3aa: CASSPGQGLGYTGELFF
CDR3nt: TGTGCCAGTAGTCCAGGACAGGGTCTAGGTTACACCGGGGAGCTGTTTTTT

d_gene: -
j_gene: TRBJ1-5
abundance: -
v_gene: TRBV29-1
CDR3aa: CSVETEGANQPQHF
CDR3nt: TGCAGCGTTGAAACCGAGGGCGCGAATCAGCCCCAGCATTTT

d_gene: TRBD2
j_gene: TRBJ2-7
abundance: -
v_gene: TRBV18
CDR3aa: CASSPSLGLADEQYF
CDR3nt: TGTGCCAGCTCACCGAGCTTGGGACTAGCGGACGAGCAGTACTTC

d_gene: -
j_gene: TRBJ1-2
abundance: -
v_gene: TRBV7-2
CDR3aa: CASSLSGYLHVGYTF
CDR3nt: TGTGCCAGCAGCTTATCAGGTTATCTTCATGTTGGCTACACCTTC

d_gene: -
j_gene: TRBJ2-4
abundance: -
v_gene: TRBV6-5
CDR3aa: CASSKGVGPKDIQYF
CDR3nt: TGTGCCAGCAGCAAAGGGGTAGGGCCCAAAGACATTCAGTACTTC

d_gene: -
j_gene: TRBJ2-3
abundance: -
v_gene: TRBV10-3
CDR3aa: CAISEWRDTQYF
CDR3nt: TGTGCCATCAGTGAGTGGCGGGATACGCAGTATTTT

d_gene: TRBD2
j_gene: TRBJ2-5
abundance: -
v_gene: TRBV5-1
CDR3aa: CASSPGLAELQETQYF
CDR3nt: TGCGCCAGCAGCCCCGGACTAGCGGAGCTACAAGAGACCCAGTACTTC

d_gene: -
j_gene: TRBJ1-2
abundance: -
v_gene: TRBV25-1
CDR3aa: CASGGDDRLHTF
CDR3nt: TGTGCCAGCGGGGGCGACGATAGGCTCCACACCTTC

d_gene: -
j_gene: TRBJ2-7
abundance: -
v_gene: TRBV2
CDR3aa: CASRGLSAYEQYF
CDR3nt: TGTGCCAGCAGGGGACTTTCGGCCTACGAGCAGTACTTC

d_gene: -
j_gene: TRBJ1-2
abundance: -
v_gene: TRBV20-1
CDR3aa: CSASDYGYTF
CDR3nt: TGCAGTGCCTCTGACTATGGCTACACCTTC

d_gene: TRBD1
j_gene: TRBJ1-2
abundance: once
v_gene: TRBV2
CDR3aa: CASRRDRLNYGYTF
CDR3nt: TGTGCCAGCAGAAGGGACAGATTGAACTATGGCTACACCTTC

d_gene: -
j_gene: TRBJ1-4
abundance: -
v_gene: TRBV9
CDR3aa: CASSALRGRGGEKLFF
CDR3nt: TGTGCCAGCAGCGCCCTCCGGGGTAGGGGAGGTGAAAAACTGTTTTTT

d_gene: TRBD1
j_gene: TRBJ1-2
abundance: few
v_gene: TRBV18
CDR3aa: CASSPDRNYGYTF
CDR3nt: TGTGCCAGCTCGCCGGACAGGAACTATGGCTACACCTTC

d_gene: -
j_gene: TRBJ1-5
abundance: -
v_gene: TRBV30
CDR3aa: CAWSGTVVYQPQHF
CDR3nt: TGTGCCTGGAGTGGGACAGTTGTATATCAGCCCCAGCATTTT

d_gene: -
j_gene: TRBJ1-1
abundance: -
v_gene: TRBV5-1
CDR3aa: CASSLLSNTEAFF
CDR3nt: TGCGCCAGCAGCTTGTTGAGTAACACTGAAGCTTTCTTT

d_gene: -
j_gene: TRBJ2-7
abundance: few
v_gene: TRBV6-5
CDR3aa: CASSYRGKEYF
CDR3nt: TGTGCCAGCAGTTACAGAGGGAAGGAGTACTTC

d_gene: -
j_gene: TRBJ1-1
abundance: few
v_gene: TRBV2
CDR3aa: CAIRLKDSSNTEAFF
CDR3nt: TGTGCCATTCGCCTGAAGGACAGCTCTAACACTGAAGCTTTCTTT

d_gene: -
j_gene: TRBJ2-7
abundance: -
v_gene: TRBV4-3
CDR3aa: CASSQDVRTTSSQYF
CDR3nt: TGCGCCAGCAGCCAAGATGTCAGAACTACGAGTAGCCAGTACTTC

d_gene: TRBD2
j_gene: TRBJ2-2
abundance: -
v_gene: TRBV5-4
CDR3aa: CASSLESGKFHGELFF
CDR3nt: TGTGCCAGCAGCTTGGAGAGCGGGAAATTTCACGGGGAGCTGTTTTTT

d_gene: -
j_gene: TRBJ2-5
abundance: -
v_gene: TRBV7-8
CDR3aa: CASSLAGGEQETQYF
CDR3nt: TGTGCCAGCAGCTTAGCGGGCGGGGAACAAGAGACCCAGTACTTC

d_gene: -
j_gene: TRBJ1-1
abundance: -
v_gene: TRBV7-6
CDR3aa: CVSSLVTYPTGYTEAFF
CDR3nt: TGTGTCAGCAGCTTAGTCACATACCCAACAGGTTACACTGAAGCTTTCTTT

d_gene: TRBD2
j_gene: TRBJ2-7
abundance: -
v_gene: TRBV4-2
CDR3aa: CASTLRVAGGLYEQYF
CDR3nt: TGTGCCAGCACCCTCAGAGTAGCGGGAGGACTCTACGAGCAGTACTTC

d_gene: -
j_gene: TRBJ2-7
abundance: -
v_gene: TRBV2
CDR3aa: CAGTDRKGYGEQYF
CDR3nt: TGTGCCGGAACCGACAGGAAGGGCTATGGCGAGCAGTACTTC

d_gene: -
j_gene: TRBJ2-7
abundance: once
v_gene: TRBV4-2
CDR3aa: CASSQPGAYEQYF
CDR3nt: TGTGCCAGCAGCCAACCAGGGGCCTACGAGCAGTACTTC

d_gene: -
j_gene: TRBJ1-1
abundance: few
v_gene: TRBV5-1
CDR3aa: CASSQAGDSTEAFF
CDR3nt: TGCGCCAGCAGCCAAGCGGGGGATAGCACTGAAGCTTTCTTT

d_gene: TRBD1
j_gene: TRBJ2-1
abundance: -
v_gene: TRBV9
CDR3aa: CASSARQGPYNEQFF
CDR3nt: TGTGCCAGCAGCGCCCGACAGGGACCCTACAATGAGCAGTTCTTC

d_gene: TRBD1
j_gene: TRBJ1-5
abundance: once
v_gene: TRBV19
CDR3aa: CASSIRDRGLEWNSNQPQHF
CDR3nt: TGTGCCAGTAGTATCCGGGACAGGGGATTGGAATGGAATAGCAATCAGCCCCAGCATTTT

d_gene: TRBD2
j_gene: TRBJ2-3
abundance: -
v_gene: TRBV29-1
CDR3aa: CSAEGTSGRVRDTQYF
CDR3nt: TGCAGCGCGGAGGGGACTAGCGGGAGGGTTAGAGATACGCAGTATTTT

d_gene: TRBD1
j_gene: TRBJ1-2
abundance: -
v_gene: TRBV6-5
CDR3aa: CASSYDRAGYTF
CDR3nt: TGTGCCAGCAGTTACGACAGGGCTGGCTACACCTTC

d_gene: -
j_gene: TRBJ1-2
abundance: -
v_gene: TRBV19
CDR3aa: CASSISRANYGYTF
CDR3nt: TGTGCCAGTAGTATTAGCAGGGCCAACTATGGCTACACCTTC

d_gene: TRBD2
j_gene: TRBJ2-1
abundance: few
v_gene: TRBV27
CDR3aa: CASILYAGGHNEQFF
CDR3nt: TGTGCCAGCATTTTGTACGCGGGAGGGCACAATGAGCAGTTCTTC

d_gene: -
j_gene: TRBJ1-2
abundance: -
v_gene: TRBV29-1
CDR3aa: CSVEVGQTSYGYTF
CDR3nt: TGCAGCGTTGAAGTAGGACAGACCTCCTATGGCTACACCTTC

d_gene: TRBD2
j_gene: TRBJ2-1
abundance: -
v_gene: TRBV9
CDR3aa: CASSVETSGRGEQFF
CDR3nt: TGTGCCAGCAGCGTAGAAACTAGCGGGAGGGGTGAGCAGTTCTTC